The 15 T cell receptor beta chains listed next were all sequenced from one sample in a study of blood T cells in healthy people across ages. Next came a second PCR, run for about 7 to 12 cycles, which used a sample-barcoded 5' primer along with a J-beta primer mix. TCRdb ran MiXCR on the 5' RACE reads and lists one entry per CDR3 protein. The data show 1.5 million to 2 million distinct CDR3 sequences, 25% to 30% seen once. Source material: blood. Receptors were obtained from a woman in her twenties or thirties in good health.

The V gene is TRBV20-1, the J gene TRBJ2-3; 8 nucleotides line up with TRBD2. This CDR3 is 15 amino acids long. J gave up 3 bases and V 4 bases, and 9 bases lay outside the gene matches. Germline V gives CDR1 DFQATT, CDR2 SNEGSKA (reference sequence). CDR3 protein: CSAIRAGEGTDTQYF. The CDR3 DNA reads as TGCAGTGCTATTCGAGCGGGAGAAGGGACAGATACGCAGTATTTT.

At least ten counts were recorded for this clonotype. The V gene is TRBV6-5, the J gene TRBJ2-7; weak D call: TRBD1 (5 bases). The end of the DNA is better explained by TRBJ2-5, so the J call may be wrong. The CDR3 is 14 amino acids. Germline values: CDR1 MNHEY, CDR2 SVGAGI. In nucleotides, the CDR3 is TGTGCCAGCAGTAAAGGGGCGCTTGCCGAGACCCAGTACTTC. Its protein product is CASSKGALAETQYF.

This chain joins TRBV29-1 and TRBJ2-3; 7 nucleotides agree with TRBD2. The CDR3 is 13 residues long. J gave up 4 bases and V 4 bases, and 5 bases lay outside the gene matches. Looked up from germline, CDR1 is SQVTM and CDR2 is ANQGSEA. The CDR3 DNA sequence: TGCAGCGTTGTGGGGGGGTGGGCAGATACGCAGTATTTT. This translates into CSVVGGWADTQYF.

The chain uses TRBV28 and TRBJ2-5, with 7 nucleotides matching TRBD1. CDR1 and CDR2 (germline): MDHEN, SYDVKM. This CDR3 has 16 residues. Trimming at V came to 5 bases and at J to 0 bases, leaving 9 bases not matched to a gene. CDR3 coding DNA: TGTGCCAGCAGTATCAACCTAGGGACAGACCAAGAGACCCAGTACTTC. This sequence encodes CASSINLGTDQETQYF.

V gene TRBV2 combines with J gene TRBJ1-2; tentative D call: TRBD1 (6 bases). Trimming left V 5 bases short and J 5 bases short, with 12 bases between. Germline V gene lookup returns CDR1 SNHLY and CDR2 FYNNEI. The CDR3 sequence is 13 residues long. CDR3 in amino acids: CASSSRQEYGYTF. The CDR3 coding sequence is TGTGCCAGCAGTTCCCGACAGGAGTATGGCTACACCTTC.

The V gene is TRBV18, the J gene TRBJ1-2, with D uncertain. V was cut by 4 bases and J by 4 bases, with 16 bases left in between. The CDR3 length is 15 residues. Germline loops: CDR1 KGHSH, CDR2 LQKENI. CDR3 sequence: CASSREAASIYGYTF. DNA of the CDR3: TGTGCCAGCTCACGGGAAGCGGCTTCGATCTATGGCTACACCTTC.

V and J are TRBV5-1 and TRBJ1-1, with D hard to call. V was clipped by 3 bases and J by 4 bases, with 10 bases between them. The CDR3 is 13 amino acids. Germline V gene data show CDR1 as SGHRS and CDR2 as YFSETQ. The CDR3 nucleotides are TGCGCCAGCAGCTCCCCGGACGCCACTGAAGCTTTCTTT. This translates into CASSSPDATEAFF.

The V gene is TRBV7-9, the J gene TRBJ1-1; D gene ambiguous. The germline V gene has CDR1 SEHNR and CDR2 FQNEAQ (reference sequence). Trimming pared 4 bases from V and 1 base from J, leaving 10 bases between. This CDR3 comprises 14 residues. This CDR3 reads CASSSPERNTEAFF. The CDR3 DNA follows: TGTGCCAGCAGCTCCCCCGAGAGGAACACTGAAGCTTTCTTT. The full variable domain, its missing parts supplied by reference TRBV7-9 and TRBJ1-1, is DTGVSQNPRHKITKRGQNVTFRCDPISEHNRLYWYRQTLGQGPEFLTYFQNEAQLEKSRLLSDRFSAERPKGSFSTLEIQRTEQGDSAMYLCASSSPERNTEAFFGQGTRLTVV.

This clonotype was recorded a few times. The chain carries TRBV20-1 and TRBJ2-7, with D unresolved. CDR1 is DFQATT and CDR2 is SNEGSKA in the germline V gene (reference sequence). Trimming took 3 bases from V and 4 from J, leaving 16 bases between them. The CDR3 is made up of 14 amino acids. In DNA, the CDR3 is TGCAGTGCTAGGAACGAGCGTTCACCGTACGAGCAGTACTTC. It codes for CSARNERSPYEQYF.

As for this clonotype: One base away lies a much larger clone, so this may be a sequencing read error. The CDR3 region is CATRKAGGAGEQFF. The CDR3 coding sequence is TGTGCCACCAGGAAAGCGGGAGGGGCTGGTGAGCAGTTCTTC. V usage is TRBV24-1 and J usage is TRBJ2-1; TRBD2 matches at 10 bases. This CDR3 region has 14 residues. The germline gives CDR1 KGHDR, CDR2 SFDVKD. Trimming removed 7 bases from V and 9 bases from J; junction bases left unmatched: 8.

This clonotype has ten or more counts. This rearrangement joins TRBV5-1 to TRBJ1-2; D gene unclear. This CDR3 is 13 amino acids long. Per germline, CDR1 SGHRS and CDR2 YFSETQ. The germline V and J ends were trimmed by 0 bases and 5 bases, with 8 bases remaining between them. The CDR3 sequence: CASSLGSEYGYTF. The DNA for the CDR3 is TGCGCCAGCAGCTTGGGGTCCGAATATGGCTACACCTTC.

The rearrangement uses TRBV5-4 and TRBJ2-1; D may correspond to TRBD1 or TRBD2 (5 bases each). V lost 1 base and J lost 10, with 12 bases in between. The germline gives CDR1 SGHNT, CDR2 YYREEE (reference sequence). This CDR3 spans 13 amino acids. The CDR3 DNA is TGTGCCAGCAGCTTGTATTGGGACGGGGAGCAGTTCTTC. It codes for CASSLYWDGEQFF.

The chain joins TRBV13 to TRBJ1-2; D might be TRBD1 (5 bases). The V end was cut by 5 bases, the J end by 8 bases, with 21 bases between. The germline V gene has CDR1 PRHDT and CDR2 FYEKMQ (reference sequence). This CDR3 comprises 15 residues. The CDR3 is CASSDRDGGSIGYTF. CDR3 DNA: TGTGCCAGCAGCGACCGGGACGGAGGTTCGATCGGCTACACCTTC. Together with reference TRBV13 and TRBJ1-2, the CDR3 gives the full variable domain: AAGVIQSPRHLIKEKRETATLKCYPIPRHDTVYWYQQGPGQDPQFLISFYEKMQSDKGSIPDRFSAQQFSDYHSELNMSSLELGDSALYFCASSDRDGGSIGYTFGSGTRLTVV.

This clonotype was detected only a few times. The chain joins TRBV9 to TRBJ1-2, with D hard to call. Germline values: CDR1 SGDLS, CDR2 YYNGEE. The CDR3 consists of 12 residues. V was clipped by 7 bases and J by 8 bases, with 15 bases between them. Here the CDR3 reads CASRRPRGGYTF. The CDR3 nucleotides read TGTGCCAGCCGGAGACCTAGAGGAGGCTACACCTTC.

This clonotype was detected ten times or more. The DNA for the CDR3 is TGCAGTGCTAGACACCTAGCAAATGAGCAGTTCTTC. As protein: CSARHLANEQFF. The chain combines TRBV20-1 with TRBJ2-1; possibly TRBD2 for D (5 bases). V dropped 2 bases and J dropped 7 bases, with 9 bases sitting between them. Germline CDR1 reads DFQATT; CDR2 reads SNEGSKA (reference sequence). CDR3 length: 12 residues.